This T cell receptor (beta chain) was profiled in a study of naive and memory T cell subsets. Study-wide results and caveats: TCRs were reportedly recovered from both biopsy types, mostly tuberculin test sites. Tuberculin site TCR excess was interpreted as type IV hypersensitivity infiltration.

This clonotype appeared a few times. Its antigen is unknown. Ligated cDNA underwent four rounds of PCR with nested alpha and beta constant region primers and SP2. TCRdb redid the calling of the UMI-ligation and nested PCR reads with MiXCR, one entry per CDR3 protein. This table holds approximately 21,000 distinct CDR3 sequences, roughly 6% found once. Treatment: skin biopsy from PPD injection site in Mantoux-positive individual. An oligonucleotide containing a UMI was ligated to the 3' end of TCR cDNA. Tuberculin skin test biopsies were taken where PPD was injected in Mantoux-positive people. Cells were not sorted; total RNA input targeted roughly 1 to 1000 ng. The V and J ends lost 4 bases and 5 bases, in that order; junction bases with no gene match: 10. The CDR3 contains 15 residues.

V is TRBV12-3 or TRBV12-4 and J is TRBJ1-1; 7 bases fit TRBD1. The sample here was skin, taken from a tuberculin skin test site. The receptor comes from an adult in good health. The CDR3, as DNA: TGTGCCAGCAGTTCCGAGACAGGGCTGGGGACTGAAGCTTTCTTT. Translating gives CASSSETGLGTEAFF.